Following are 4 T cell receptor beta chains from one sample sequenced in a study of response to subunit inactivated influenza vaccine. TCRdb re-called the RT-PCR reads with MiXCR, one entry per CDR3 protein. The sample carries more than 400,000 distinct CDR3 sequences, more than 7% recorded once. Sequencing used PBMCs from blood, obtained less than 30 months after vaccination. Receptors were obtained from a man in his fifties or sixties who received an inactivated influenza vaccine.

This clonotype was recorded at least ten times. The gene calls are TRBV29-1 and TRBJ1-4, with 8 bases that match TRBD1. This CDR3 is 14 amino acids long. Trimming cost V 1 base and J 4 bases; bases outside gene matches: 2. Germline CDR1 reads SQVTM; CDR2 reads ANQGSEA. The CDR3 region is CSVEGTGNNEKLFF. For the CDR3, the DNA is TGCAGCGTTGAAGGGACAGGGAATAATGAAAAACTGTTTTTT.

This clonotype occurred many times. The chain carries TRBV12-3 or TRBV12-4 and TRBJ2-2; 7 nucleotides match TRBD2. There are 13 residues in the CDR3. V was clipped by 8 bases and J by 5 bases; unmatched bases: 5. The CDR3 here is CASDPGGTGELFF. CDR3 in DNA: TGTGCCAGCGACCCGGGGGGAACCGGGGAGCTGTTTTTT.

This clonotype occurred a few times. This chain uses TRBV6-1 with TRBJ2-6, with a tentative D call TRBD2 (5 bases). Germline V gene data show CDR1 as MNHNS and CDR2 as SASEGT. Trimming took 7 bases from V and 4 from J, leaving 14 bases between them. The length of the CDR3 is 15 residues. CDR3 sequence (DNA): TGTGCCAGCAACCGAGGGATTTCCGGGGCCAACGTCCTGACTTTC. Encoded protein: CASNRGISGANVLTF.

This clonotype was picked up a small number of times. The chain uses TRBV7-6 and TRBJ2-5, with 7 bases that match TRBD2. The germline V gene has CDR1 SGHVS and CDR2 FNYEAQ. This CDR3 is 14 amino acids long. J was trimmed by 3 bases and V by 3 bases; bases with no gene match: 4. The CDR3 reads CASSLGLPKETQYF. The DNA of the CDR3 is TGTGCCAGCAGCTTGGGACTACCGAAAGAGACCCAGTACTTC.